A selection of T cell receptor beta chains follows, all from one sample in a study of neoadjuvant nivolumab and ipilimumab in lung cancer. Sequencing used immunoSEQ multiplex PCR; TCRdb keeps in-frame clones, though not all of them. This table has about 18,000 clones, more than 75% appearing once. The starting material was peripheral blood, obtained before neoadjuvant nivolumab, alone or with ipilimumab. Every receptor here comes from an adult with non-small cell lung cancer. Each CDR3 is given with its conserved first and last residue. A D gene is named only where the DNA matches it firmly. Clone size is not always given. Where it is, it says once, few, many or a class for expanded clones.

clone_size,v_call,cdr3_length,j_call,d_call,cdr3_aa,cdr3_nt
-,TRBV18,14,TRBJ1-1,-,CASSPVQQNTEAFF,TGTGCCAGCTCACCGGTACAGCAGAACACTGAAGCTTTCTTT
-,TRBV2,15,TRBJ2-5,-,CASSENSRVGETQYF,TGTGCCAGCAGTGAAAATTCTAGGGTCGGGGAGACCCAGTACTTC
-,TRBV6-1,15,TRBJ2-5,TRBD2,CASSGLAGGQETQYF,TGTGCCAGCAGTGGACTAGCGGGAGGCCAAGAGACCCAGTACTTC
-,TRBV27,12,TRBJ1-2,TRBD1,CASSGQGPGYTF,TGTGCCAGCAGTGGACAGGGTCCTGGCTACACCTTC
-,TRBV5-4,16,TRBJ2-3,TRBD2,CASSLVAGASGDTQYF,TGTGCCAGCAGCTTGGTAGCGGGAGCCTCGGGGGATACGCAGTATTTT
-,TRBV7-9,15,TRBJ1-4,-,CASSPRTATNEKLFF,TGTGCCAGCAGCCCCAGGACGGCAACTAATGAAAAACTGTTTTTT
-,TRBV18,17,TRBJ2-2,-,CASSPPVQFKRTGELFF,TGTGCCAGCTCACCACCGGTACAGTTTAAGCGGACCGGGGAGCTGTTTTTT
-,TRBV5-1,16,TRBJ2-1,TRBD2,CASSLGSSGSGNEQFF,TGCGCCAGCAGCTTGGGGTCTAGCGGGAGTGGCAATGAGCAGTTCTTC
-,TRBV6-1,14,TRBJ2-7,TRBD2,CASSEGTRIYEQYF,TGTGCCAGCAGTGAGGGGACTAGGATCTACGAGCAGTACTTC
-,TRBV11-2,13,TRBJ1-1,-,CASGRGENTEAFF,TGTGCCAGCGGCCGAGGGGAGAACACTGAAGCTTTCTTT
-,TRBV6-6,14,TRBJ1-1,-,CASSYLGQNTEAFF,TGTGCCAGCAGTTACTTGGGACAGAACACTGAAGCTTTCTTT
-,TRBV5-4,12,TRBJ2-7,-,CASSFDSYEQYF,TGTGCCAGCAGCTTCGACAGCTACGAGCAGTACTTC
few,TRBV9,17,TRBJ1-5,-,CASRPEEWAGGNQPQHF,TGTGCCAGCAGACCAGAGGAGTGGGCTGGGGGCAATCAGCCCCAGCATTTT
-,TRBV1,14,TRBJ1-1,-,CTSSQDAEGTEAFF,TGCACCAGCAGCCAGGACGCCGAGGGCACTGAAGCTTTCTTT
once,TRBV6-5,13,TRBJ2-5,-,CASSREYQETQYF,TGTGCCAGCAGCCGGGAGTACCAAGAGACCCAGTACTTC
-,TRBV18,13,TRBJ1-1,-,CASSPSQGTEAFF,TGTGCCAGCTCACCATCTCAGGGCACTGAAGCTTTCTTT
-,TRBV14,14,TRBJ2-5,-,CASSQGARSETQYF,TGTGCCAGCAGCCAAGGCGCGCGCTCGGAGACCCAGTACTTC
-,TRBV29-1,12,TRBJ1-3,-,CSVISGGNTIYF,TGCAGCGTCATTTCAGGGGGAAACACCATATATTTT
-,TRBV18,14,TRBJ2-4,-,CASSPGGGENIQYF,TGTGCCAGCTCACCCGGAGGAGGGGAAAACATTCAGTACTTC
-,TRBV30,13,TRBJ2-1,-,CALLPGAGNEQFF,TGTGCCCTCCTCCCGGGAGCGGGCAATGAGCAGTTCTTC
-,TRBV6-5,15,TRBJ2-3,-,CASSYSGTVTDTQYF,TGTGCCAGCAGTTACTCGGGCACGGTCACAGATACGCAGTATTTT
-,TRBV5-1,13,TRBJ2-3,-,CASSLYITDTQYF,TGCGCCAGCAGCTTGTATATTACAGATACGCAGTATTTT
-,TRBV18,16,TRBJ2-2,TRBD1,CASSPSGQAFTGELFF,TGTGCCAGCTCACCATCGGGACAGGCTTTCACCGGGGAGCTGTTTTTT
-,TRBV7-3,14,TRBJ2-7,-,CASSQGAPNYEQYF,TGTGCCAGCAGCCAAGGGGCCCCCAACTACGAGCAGTACTTC
-,TRBV11-3,13,TRBJ2-1,TRBD2,CASSLVAGREQFF,TGTGCCAGCAGCTTAGTAGCGGGGAGGGAGCAGTTCTTC
few,TRBV5-1,13,TRBJ2-5,TRBD2,CASSILAGETQYF,TGCGCCAGCAGCATTCTAGCGGGGGAGACCCAGTACTTC
-,TRBV5-6,13,TRBJ2-3,-,CASSWGDSDTQYF,TGTGCCAGCAGCTGGGGGGATTCAGATACGCAGTATTTT
-,TRBV28,15,TRBJ2-7,-,CASSFLTGGLDEQYF,TGTGCCAGCAGTTTTTTAACAGGGGGACTAGACGAGCAGTACTTC
-,TRBV4-3,14,TRBJ2-7,TRBD1,CASSHLRTGNEQYF,TGCGCCAGCAGCCATCTGCGGACAGGGAACGAGCAGTACTTC
few,TRBV29-1,11,TRBJ1-1,-,CSVLRNTEAFF,TGCAGCGTACTCAGGAACACTGAAGCTTTCTTT
-,TRBV5-1,15,TRBJ2-7,-,CASSNGAGNDYEQYF,TGCGCCAGCAGCAACGGGGCCGGGAACGACTACGAGCAGTACTTC
-,TRBV5-1,14,TRBJ1-1,TRBD1,CASSLGDRNTEAFF,TGCGCCAGCAGCTTGGGGGACAGAAACACTGAAGCTTTCTTT
-,TRBV11-3,15,TRBJ2-7,-,CASSQKQGTPYEQYF,TGTGCCAGCAGCCAAAAACAGGGAACCCCCTACGAGCAGTACTTC
-,TRBV9,14,TRBJ1-2,-,CASSVDRMGYGYTF,TGTGCCAGCAGCGTAGACAGGATGGGCTATGGCTACACCTTC
-,TRBV29-1,11,TRBJ2-3,-,CSVAQGDTQYF,TGCAGCGTTGCTCAGGGAGATACGCAGTATTTT
-,TRBV5-1,14,TRBJ1-3,-,CASSLVESGNTIYF,TGCGCCAGCAGCTTGGTAGAATCTGGAAACACCATATATTTT
-,TRBV25-1,16,TRBJ1-5,TRBD1,CASSETRTGGNQPQHF,TGTGCCAGCAGTGAAACCCGGACAGGGGGCAATCAGCCCCAGCATTTT
-,TRBV10-3,12,TRBJ2-2,-,CAISRNTGELFF,TGTGCCATCAGTCGGAACACCGGGGAGCTGTTTTTT
-,TRBV5-5,13,TRBJ2-7,TRBD1,CASSWGQIYEQYF,TGTGCCAGCAGCTGGGGACAGATTTACGAGCAGTACTTC
-,TRBV7-9,14,TRBJ2-7,TRBD1,CASTSSWDSNEQYF,TGTGCCAGCACCTCTTCATGGGACAGTAACGAGCAGTACTTC
-,TRBV11-2,14,TRBJ2-7,-,CASSLDKPSYEQYF,TGTGCCAGCAGCTTAGATAAGCCCTCCTACGAGCAGTACTTC
-,TRBV12-5,12,TRBJ2-3,-,CASGTSTDTQYF,TGTGCTAGTGGCACAAGCACAGATACGCAGTATTTT
-,TRBV29-1,14,TRBJ2-7,TRBD2,CSVPGSGRTVEQYF,TGCAGCGTTCCCGGGAGCGGGAGAACGGTAGAGCAGTACTTC
once,TRBV5-1,15,TRBJ1-1,-,CASSLGLRRGTEAFF,TGCGCCAGCAGCTTGGGGCTCCGAAGAGGGACTGAAGCTTTCTTT
-,TRBV28,16,TRBJ2-7,-,CASSSYRDETPYEQYF,TGTGCCAGCAGTTCATACCGGGACGAGACCCCCTACGAGCAGTACTTC
-,TRBV5-4,14,TRBJ1-2,-,CASSLAGTNYGYTF,TGTGCCAGCAGCTTGGCAGGGACGAACTATGGCTACACCTTC
-,TRBV18,16,TRBJ2-2,-,CASSPDQGGFTGELFF,TGTGCCAGCTCACCAGATCAGGGGGGATTCACCGGGGAGCTGTTTTTT
once,TRBV11-3,13,TRBJ2-7,TRBD1,CASSTGTGREQYF,TGTGCCAGCAGCACCGGGACAGGGCGCGAGCAGTACTTC
-,TRBV7-9,13,TRBJ2-7,-,CASLGTLTYEQYF,TGTGCCAGCCTGGGGACACTTACCTACGAGCAGTACTTC
-,TRBV30,13,TRBJ2-7,TRBD2,CAWRIAGGREQYF,TGTGCCTGGAGAATAGCGGGAGGGCGAGAGCAGTACTTC
-,TRBV5-1,15,TRBJ2-7,TRBD1,CASSSTGGSGYEQYF,TGCGCCAGCAGCTCGACAGGGGGCTCGGGGTACGAGCAGTACTTC
-,TRBV5-1,18,TRBJ2-7,TRBD2,CASSFGPEGGPSGYEQYF,TGCGCCAGCAGCTTCGGCCCGGAGGGAGGGCCCTCCGGGTACGAGCAGTACTTC
once,TRBV7-9,15,TRBJ2-5,TRBD1,CASSLVAGGEETQYF,TGTGCCAGCAGCTTAGTGGCAGGGGGCGAAGAGACCCAGTACTTC
once,TRBV6-1,12,TRBJ2-4,-,CASRLAKNIQYF,TGTGCCAGCAGACTAGCCAAAAACATTCAGTACTTC
-,TRBV7-9,15,TRBJ2-5,TRBD1,CASSLGQGFEETQYF,TGTGCCAGCAGCTTAGGACAGGGGTTTGAAGAGACCCAGTACTTC
-,TRBV30,14,TRBJ1-5,-,CASTRAGGNQPQHF,TGTGCCTCCACACGGGCAGGGGGCAATCAGCCCCAGCATTTT